The 7 T cell receptor beta chains listed next were all sequenced from one sample in a study of regulatory T cells in long-lasting Graves disease. Time point defined: newly diagnosed GD, antithyroid drugs for less than 3 months. Researchers made the TCR library from RNA that was extracted from PBMCs. Libraries of TCR beta came from iRepertoire HTBI primers plus Arm-PCR of CDR3 regions. TCRdb recomputed calls from the multiplex PCR reads with MiXCR, one row per CDR3 protein. The sample consists of around 250,000 distinct CDR3 sequences, just over 20% of them appearing once. The sequencing used peripheral blood mononuclear cells (PBMCs), collected at new diagnosis, from a patient treated with antithyroid drugs. The source is a female donor with Graves disease.

This clonotype was seen ten or more times. This chain joins TRBV19 and TRBJ2-3, with 7 bases identical to TRBD1. Germline assignment: CDR1 LNHDA and CDR2 SQIVND (reference sequence). The CDR3 runs to 16 residues. Unmatched junction bases numbered 6, after V lost 0 bases and J lost 3 bases. The CDR3 nucleotides are TGTGCCAGTAGTATAGATGCCGGGACAGAGACAGATACGCAGTATTTT. Protein: CASSIDAGTETDTQYF.

J is TRBJ1-3 and V is TRBV29-1; D is uncertain. The CDR3 runs 13 residues. V was shortened by 0 bases and J by 1 base, with 4 bases between the two germline ends. Per the germline V gene, CDR1 is SQVTM and CDR2 is ANQGSEA. Here the CDR3 DNA reads TGCAGCGTTGAAGAAGGTTCTGGAAACACCATATATTTT. The encoded protein is CSVEEGSGNTIYF.

This clonotype was detected many times. V gene TRBV7-2 combines with J gene TRBJ2-7; 11 bases are shared with TRBD2. The V gene's germline CDR1 is SGHTA and CDR2 FQGNSA. The CDR3 runs 14 residues. J gave up 3 bases and V 6 bases, and 4 bases lay outside the gene matches. The CDR3 DNA is TGTGCCAGCAGACCAACTAGCGGGAGCTACGAGCAGTACTTC. Protein sequence: CASRPTSGSYEQYF.

The table lists this clonotype with a few counts. This could be a read error, since a much larger clone is one nucleotide away. This rearrangement joins TRBV13 to TRBJ2-5, with D unresolved. The length of the CDR3 is 14 residues. V was cut by 5 bases and J by 1 base, with 11 bases left in between. CDR1 is PRHDT, CDR2 FYEKMQ, per germline (reference sequence). This CDR3 reads CASSVVGTQETQYF. CDR3 in DNA: TGTGCCAGCAGCGTAGTGGGCACCCAAGAGACCCAGTACTTC.

The chain has TRBV7-8 and TRBJ1-1; D may be TRBD1 (5 bases). The germline V and J ends were trimmed by 1 base and 4 bases, with 13 bases remaining between them. This CDR3 spans 15 amino acids. Germline lookup yields CDR1 SGHVS and CDR2 FQNEAQ. CDR3 bases: TGTGCCAGCAGCTTAGGGTCCTGGGACGTCACTGAAGCTTTCTTT. It is translated as CASSLGSWDVTEAFF.

Many counts were recorded for this clonotype. This chain joins TRBV20-1 and TRBJ2-3, with D hard to call. Trimming took off 0 bases at V and 2 bases at J, with 12 bases between the two ends. The length of the CDR3 is 15 residues. CDR1 and CDR2 from the germline V gene are DFQATT and SNEGSKA (reference sequence). The CDR3 protein is CSARDRAGFTDTQYF. CDR3 DNA: TGCAGTGCTAGAGACCGAGCCGGATTCACAGATACGCAGTATTTT.

This clonotype has at least ten counts. J is TRBJ2-7 and V is TRBV29-1, with D possibly matching TRBD1 (5 bases). The CDR3 runs to 11 residues. Trimming took off 7 bases at V and 5 bases at J, with 12 bases between the two ends. From germline, CDR1 is SQVTM and CDR2 ANQGSEA. The CDR3 loop reads CSATRQNEQYF. In DNA form, the CDR3 reads TGCAGCGCCACACGACAGAACGAGCAGTACTTC.